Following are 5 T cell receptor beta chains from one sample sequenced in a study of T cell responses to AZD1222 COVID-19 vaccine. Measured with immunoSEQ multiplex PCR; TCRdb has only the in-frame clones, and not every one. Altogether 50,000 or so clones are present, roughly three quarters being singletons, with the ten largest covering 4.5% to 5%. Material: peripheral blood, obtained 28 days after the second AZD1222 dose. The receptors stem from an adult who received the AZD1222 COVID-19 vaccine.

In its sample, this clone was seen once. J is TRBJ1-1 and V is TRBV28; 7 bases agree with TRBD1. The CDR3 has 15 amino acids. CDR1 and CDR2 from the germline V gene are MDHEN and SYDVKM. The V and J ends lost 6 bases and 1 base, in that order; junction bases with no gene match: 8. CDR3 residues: CASRLRGTENTEAFF. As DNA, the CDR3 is TGTGCCAGCAGACTGCGAGGGACAGAGAACACTGAAGCTTTCTTT.

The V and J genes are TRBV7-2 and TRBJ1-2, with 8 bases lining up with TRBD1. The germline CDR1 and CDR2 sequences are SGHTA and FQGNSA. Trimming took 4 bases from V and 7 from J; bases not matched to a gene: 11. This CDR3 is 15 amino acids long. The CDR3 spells CASSWQDRDMFGYTF. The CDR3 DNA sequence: TGTGCCAGCAGCTGGCAGGACAGGGACATGTTTGGCTACACCTTC. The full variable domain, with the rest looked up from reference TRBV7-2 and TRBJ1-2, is GAGVSQSPSNKVTEKGKDVELRCDPISGHTALYWYRQSLGQGLEFLIYFQGNSAPDKSGLPSDRFSAERTGGSVSTLTIQRTQQEDSAVYLCASSWQDRDMFGYTFGSGTRLTVV.

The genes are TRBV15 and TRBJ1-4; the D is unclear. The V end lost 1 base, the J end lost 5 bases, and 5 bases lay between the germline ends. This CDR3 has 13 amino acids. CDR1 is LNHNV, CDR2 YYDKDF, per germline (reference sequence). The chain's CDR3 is CATSRAMNEKLFF. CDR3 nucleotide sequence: TGTGCCACCAGCAGAGCGATGAATGAAAAACTGTTTTTT.

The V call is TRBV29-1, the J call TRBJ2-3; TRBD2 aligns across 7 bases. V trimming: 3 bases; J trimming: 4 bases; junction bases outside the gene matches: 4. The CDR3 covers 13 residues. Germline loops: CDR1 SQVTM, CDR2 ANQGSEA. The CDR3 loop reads CSVDPGGADTQYF. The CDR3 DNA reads TGCAGCGTTGATCCGGGAGGAGCAGATACGCAGTATTTT.

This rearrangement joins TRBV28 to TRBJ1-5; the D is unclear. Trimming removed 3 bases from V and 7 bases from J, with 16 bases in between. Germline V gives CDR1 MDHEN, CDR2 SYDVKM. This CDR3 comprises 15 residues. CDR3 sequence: CASSLHRGSSQPQHF. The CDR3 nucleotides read TGTGCCAGCAGTTTGCACAGAGGGAGTTCCCAGCCCCAGCATTTT.